Listed here is a single T cell receptor beta chain. The assay was immunoSEQ multiplex PCR, and TCRdb's table has in-frame clones only and misses some. The repertoire has fewer than 35,000 clones, approximately 68% of them found once; the top ten carry 45% to 65%. With cryopreserved PBMCs as the source, around 2 micrograms of genomic DNA went to TCR beta libraries. J lost 3 bases, V lost 5 bases, and 6 bases had no gene match. This CDR3 comprises 14 residues. Germline values: CDR1 SGHRS, CDR2 YFSETQ. The sample belongs to a study of cytotoxic CD8 clonotypes in ibrutinib-treated CLL. J is TRBJ2-7 and V is TRBV5-1, with TRBD1 matching over 9 bases. The receptor's source is a human donor with chronic lymphocytic leukemia. The sample was PBMCs, taken after 24 months of ibrutinib treatment. CDR3 coding DNA: TGCGCCAGCAGTTCCGGGACAGGGCGCTACGAGCAGTACTTC. Its protein is CASSSGTGRYEQYF.